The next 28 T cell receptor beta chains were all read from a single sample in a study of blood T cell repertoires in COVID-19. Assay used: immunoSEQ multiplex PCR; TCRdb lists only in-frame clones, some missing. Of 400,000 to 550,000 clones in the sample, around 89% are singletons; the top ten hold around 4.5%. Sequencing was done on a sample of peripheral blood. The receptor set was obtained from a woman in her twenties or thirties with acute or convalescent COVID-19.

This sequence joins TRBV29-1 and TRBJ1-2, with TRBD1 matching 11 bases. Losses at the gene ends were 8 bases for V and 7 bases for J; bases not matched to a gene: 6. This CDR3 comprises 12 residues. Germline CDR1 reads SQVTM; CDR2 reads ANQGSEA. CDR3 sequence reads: CSSGQGAGGYTF. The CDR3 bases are TGCAGCTCTGGACAGGGGGCGGGTGGCTACACCTTC.

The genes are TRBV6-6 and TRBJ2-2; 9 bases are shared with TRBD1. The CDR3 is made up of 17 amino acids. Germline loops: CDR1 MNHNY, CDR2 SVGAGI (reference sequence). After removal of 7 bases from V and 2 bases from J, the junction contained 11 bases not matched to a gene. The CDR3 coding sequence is TGTGCCAGCATTCGGGCGGGACAGGGCGGCAACACCGGGGAGCTGTTTTTT. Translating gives CASIRAGQGGNTGELFF.

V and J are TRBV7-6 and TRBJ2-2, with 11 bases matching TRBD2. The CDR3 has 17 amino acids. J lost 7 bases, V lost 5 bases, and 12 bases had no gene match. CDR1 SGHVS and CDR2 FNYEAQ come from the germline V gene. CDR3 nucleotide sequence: TGTGCCAGCAGCCCCCCCGTAGCGGGGGGGCTGAGCGGGGAGCTGTTTTTT. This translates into CASSPPVAGGLSGELFF.

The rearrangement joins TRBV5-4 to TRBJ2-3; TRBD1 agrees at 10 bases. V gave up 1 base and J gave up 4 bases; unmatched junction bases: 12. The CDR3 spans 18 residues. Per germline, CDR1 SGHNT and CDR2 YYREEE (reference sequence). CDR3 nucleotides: TGTGCCAGCAGCTTGATCGGGACAGGGGCATATACTGCAGATACGCAGTATTTT. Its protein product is CASSLIGTGAYTADTQYF.

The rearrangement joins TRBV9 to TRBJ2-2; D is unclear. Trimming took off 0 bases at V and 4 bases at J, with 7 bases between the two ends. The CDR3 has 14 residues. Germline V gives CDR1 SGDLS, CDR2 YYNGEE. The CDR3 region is CASSVVLSTGELFF. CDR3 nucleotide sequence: TGTGCCAGCAGCGTAGTTCTATCCACCGGGGAGCTGTTTTTT.

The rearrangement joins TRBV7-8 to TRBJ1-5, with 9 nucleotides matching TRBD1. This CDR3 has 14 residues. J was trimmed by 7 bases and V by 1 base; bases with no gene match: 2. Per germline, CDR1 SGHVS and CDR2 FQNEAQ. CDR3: CASSLGDREQPQHF. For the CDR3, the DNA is TGTGCCAGCAGCTTAGGGGACAGGGAACAGCCCCAGCATTTT.

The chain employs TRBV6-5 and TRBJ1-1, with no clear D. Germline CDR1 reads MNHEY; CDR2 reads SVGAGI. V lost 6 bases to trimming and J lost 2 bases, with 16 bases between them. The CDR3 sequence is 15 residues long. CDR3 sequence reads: CASRNSWYNNTEAFF. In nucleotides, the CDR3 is TGTGCCAGCAGGAATAGCTGGTACAACAACACTGAAGCTTTCTTT.

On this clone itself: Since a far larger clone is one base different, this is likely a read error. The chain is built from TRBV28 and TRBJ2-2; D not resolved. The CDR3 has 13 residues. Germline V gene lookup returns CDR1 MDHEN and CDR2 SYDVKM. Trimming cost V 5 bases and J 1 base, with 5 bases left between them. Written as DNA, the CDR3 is TGTGCCAGCAGTCGACAGAACACCGGGGAGCTGTTTTTT. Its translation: CASSRQNTGELFF. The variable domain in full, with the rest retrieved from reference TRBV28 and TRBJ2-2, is DVKVTQSSRYLVKRTGEKVFLECVQDMDHENMFWYRQDPGLGLRLIYFSYDVKMKEKGDIPEGYSVSREKKERFSLILESASTNQTSMYLCASSRQNTGELFFGEGSRLTVL.

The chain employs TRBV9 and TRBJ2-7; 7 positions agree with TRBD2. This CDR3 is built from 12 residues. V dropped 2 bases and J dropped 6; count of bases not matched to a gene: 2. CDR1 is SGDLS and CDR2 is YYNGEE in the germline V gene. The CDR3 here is CASSVTGGEQYF. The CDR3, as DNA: TGTGCCAGCAGCGTGACGGGGGGCGAGCAGTACTTC.

Written as DNA, the CDR3 is TGCGCCAGCAGCCCAGGACTCGCGGGGGCGGGGGAGACCCAGTACTTC. It translates to CASSPGLAGAGETQYF. V usage is TRBV5-1 and J usage is TRBJ2-5; perhaps TRBD2 as D (7 bases). Germline V CDR1 and CDR2: SGHRS, YFSETQ. The CDR3 totals 16 residues. Between the trimmed V and J ends, which lost 4 bases and 5 bases, there was a span of 21 bases.

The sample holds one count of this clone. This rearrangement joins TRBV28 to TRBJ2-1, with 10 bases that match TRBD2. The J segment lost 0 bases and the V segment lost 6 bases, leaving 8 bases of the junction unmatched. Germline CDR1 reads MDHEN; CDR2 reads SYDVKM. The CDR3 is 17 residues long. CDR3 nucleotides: TGTGCCAGCAGCAACCAGCAGCGGGGGGGCTCCTACAATGAGCAGTTCTTC. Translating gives CASSNQQRGGSYNEQFF.

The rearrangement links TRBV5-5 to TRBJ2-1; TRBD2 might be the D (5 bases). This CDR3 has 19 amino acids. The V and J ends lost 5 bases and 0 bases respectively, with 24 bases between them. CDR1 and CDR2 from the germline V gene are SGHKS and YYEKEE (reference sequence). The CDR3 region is CASSPVGSEDPPSYNEQFF. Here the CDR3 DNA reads TGTGCCAGCAGTCCCGTTGGTAGCGAGGACCCACCCTCCTACAATGAGCAGTTCTTC.

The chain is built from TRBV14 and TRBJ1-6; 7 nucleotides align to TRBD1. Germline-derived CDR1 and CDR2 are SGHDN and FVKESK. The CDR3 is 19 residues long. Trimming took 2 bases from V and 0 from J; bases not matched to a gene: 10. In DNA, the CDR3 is TGTGCCAGCAGCCAAAACGACAGGGAAGCAAGCTCCTATAATTCACCCCTCCACTTT. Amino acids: CASSQNDREASSYNSPLHF.

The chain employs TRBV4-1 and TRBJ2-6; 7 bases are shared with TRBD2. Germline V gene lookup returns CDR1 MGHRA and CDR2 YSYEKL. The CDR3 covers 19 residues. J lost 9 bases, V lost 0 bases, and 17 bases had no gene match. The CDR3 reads CASSQDWGGYSGEDNVLTF. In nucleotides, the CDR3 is TGCGCCAGCAGCCAAGACTGGGGGGGGTACTCTGGAGAGGACAACGTCCTGACTTTC.

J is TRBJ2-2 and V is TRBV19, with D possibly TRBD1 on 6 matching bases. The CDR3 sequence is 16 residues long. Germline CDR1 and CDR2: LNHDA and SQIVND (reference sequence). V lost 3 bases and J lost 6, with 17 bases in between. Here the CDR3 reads CASSMNRAVLPGELFF. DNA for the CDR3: TGTGCCAGTAGTATGAACAGGGCAGTTCTACCCGGGGAGCTGTTTTTT.

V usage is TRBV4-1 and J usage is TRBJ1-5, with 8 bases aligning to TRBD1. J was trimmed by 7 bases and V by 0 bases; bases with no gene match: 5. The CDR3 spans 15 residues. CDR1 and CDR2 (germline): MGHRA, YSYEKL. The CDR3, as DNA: TGCGCCAGCAGCCAAGAAGACAGGGGAAACCAGCCCCAGCATTTT. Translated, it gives CASSQEDRGNQPQHF.

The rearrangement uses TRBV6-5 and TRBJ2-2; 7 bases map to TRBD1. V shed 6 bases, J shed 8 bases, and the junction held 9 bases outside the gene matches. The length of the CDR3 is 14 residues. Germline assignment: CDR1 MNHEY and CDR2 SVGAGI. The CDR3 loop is CASSRDRVYGELFF. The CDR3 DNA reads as TGTGCCAGCAGCCGCGACAGGGTATATGGGGAGCTGTTTTTT.

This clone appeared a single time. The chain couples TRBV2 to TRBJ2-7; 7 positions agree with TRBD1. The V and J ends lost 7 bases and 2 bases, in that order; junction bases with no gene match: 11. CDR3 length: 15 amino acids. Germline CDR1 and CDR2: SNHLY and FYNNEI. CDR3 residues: CASTTSQDRTYEQYF. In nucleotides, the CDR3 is TGTGCCAGCACCACGAGCCAGGACAGGACCTACGAGCAGTACTTC.

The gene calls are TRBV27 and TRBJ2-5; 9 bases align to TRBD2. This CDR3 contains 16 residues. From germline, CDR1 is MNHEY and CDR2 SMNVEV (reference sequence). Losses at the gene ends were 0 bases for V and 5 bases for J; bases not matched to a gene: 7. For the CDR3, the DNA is TGTGCCAGCAGTTTATCGAGGCGGGGGGGCCTTGAGACCCAGTACTTC. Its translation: CASSLSRRGGLETQYF.

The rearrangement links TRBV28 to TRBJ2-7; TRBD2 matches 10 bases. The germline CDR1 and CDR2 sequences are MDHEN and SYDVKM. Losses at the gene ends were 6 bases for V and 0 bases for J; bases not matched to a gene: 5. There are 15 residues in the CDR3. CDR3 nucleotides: TGTGCCAGCAGCAATAGCGGGGGGCCCTCCTACGAGCAGTACTTC. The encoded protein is CASSNSGGPSYEQYF.

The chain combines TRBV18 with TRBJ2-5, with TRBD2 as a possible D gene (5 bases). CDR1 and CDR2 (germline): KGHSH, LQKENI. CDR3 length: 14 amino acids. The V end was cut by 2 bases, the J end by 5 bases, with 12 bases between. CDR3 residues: CASSPFRDLETQYF. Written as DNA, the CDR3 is TGTGCCAGCTCACCATTTCGGGATTTGGAGACCCAGTACTTC. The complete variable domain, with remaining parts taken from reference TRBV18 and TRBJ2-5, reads NAGVMQNPRHLVRRRGQEARLRCSPMKGHSHVYWYRQLPEEGLKFMVYLQKENIIDESGMPKERFSAEFPKEGPSILRIQQVVRGDSAAYFCASSPFRDLETQYFGPGTRLLVL.

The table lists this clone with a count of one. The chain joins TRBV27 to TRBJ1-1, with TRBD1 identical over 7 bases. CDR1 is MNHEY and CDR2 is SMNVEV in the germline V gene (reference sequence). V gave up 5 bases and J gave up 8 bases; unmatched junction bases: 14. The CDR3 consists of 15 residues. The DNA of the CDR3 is TGTGCCAGCAGTCCATATTCCCAGGGACAGTCAGAAGCTTTCTTT. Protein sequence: CASSPYSQGQSEAFF.

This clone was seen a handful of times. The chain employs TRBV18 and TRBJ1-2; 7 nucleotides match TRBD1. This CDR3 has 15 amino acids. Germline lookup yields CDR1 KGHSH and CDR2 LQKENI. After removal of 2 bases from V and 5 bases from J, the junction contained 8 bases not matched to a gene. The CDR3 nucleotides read TGTGCCAGCTCACCATTTGAGACAGGGCTGTATGGCTACACCTTC. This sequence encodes CASSPFETGLYGYTF. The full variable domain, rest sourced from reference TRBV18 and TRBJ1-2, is NAGVMQNPRHLVRRRGQEARLRCSPMKGHSHVYWYRQLPEEGLKFMVYLQKENIIDESGMPKERFSAEFPKEGPSILRIQQVVRGDSAAYFCASSPFETGLYGYTFGSGTRLTVV.

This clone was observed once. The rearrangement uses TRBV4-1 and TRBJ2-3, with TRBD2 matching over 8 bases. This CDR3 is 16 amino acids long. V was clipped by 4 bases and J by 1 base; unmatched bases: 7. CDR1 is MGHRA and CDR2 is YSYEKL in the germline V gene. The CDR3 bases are TGCGCCAGCAGCCCCTCCGAAGCGGGGGGCACAGATACGCAGTATTTT. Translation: CASSPSEAGGTDTQYF.

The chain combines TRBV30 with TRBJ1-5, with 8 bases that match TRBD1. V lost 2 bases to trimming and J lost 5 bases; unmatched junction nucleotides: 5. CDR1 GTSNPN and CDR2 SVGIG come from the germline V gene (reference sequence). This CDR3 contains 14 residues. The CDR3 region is CAWSPGQGYQPQHF. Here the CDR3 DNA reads TGTGCCTGGAGTCCCGGACAGGGTTATCAGCCCCAGCATTTT.

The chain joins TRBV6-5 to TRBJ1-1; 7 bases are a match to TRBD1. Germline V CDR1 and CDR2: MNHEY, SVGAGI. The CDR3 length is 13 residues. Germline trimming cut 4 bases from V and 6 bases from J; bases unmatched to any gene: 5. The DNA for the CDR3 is TGTGCCAGCAGTTCCTACAGGGGCTCTGAAGCTTTCTTT. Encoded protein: CASSSYRGSEAFF.

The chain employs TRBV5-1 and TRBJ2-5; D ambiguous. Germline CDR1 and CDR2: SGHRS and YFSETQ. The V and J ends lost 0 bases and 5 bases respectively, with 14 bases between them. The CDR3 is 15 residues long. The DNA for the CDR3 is TGCGCCAGCAGCTTGGACTCTACTCGCACGGAGACCCAGTACTTC. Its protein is CASSLDSTRTETQYF.

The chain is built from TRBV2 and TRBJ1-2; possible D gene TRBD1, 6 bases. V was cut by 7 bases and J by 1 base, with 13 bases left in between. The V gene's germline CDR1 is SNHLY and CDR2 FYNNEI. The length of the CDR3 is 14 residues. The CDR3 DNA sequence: TGTGCCAGCATTCTGGGGGCCTTTAACTATGGCTACACCTTC. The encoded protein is CASILGAFNYGYTF. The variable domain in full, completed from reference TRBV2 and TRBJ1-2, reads EPEVTQTPSHQVTQMGQEVILRCVPISNHLYFYWYRQILGQKVEFLVSFYNNEISEKSEIFDDQFSVERPDGSNFTLKIRSTKLEDSAMYFCASILGAFNYGYTFGSGTRLTVV.